The clone carrying this T cell receptor beta chain was picked up a small number of times. The target antigen is unknown. Treatment described: oral pan-JAK inhibitor, 5-10 mg twice daily. Reverse transcription of extracted RNA yielded cDNA, which provided the sequencing template. Libraries were prepared by immunoSEQ multiplex PCR; TCRdb keeps only in-frame clonotypes and omits some of them. Of about 180,000 clones in the sample, about 55% were seen once. The sample comes from a study of CD8+ T cells in alopecia areata. Study-wide points: Administration of tofacitinib significantly diminished scalp clonality and expanded CD8+ clones within the top 100. Lesional scalp displayed greater clonality than normal scalp, most notably in alopecia totalis/universalis.

The source was CD8+ T cells sorted from blood, collected at week 24, from a patient treated with tofacitinib. The TCR was taken from a human donor with alopecia areata.

DNA for the CDR3: TGCAGCGTTGAAGAACTAGCGGGGGGTCGGAACACCGGGGAGCTGTTTTTT. Amino acid sequence: CSVEELAGGRNTGELFF. The V gene is TRBV29-1, the J gene TRBJ2-2; 12 bases map to TRBD2. Germline trimming cut 0 bases from V and 1 base from J; bases unmatched to any gene: 3. The CDR3 contains 17 residues. CDR1 is SQVTM and CDR2 is ANQGSEA in the germline V gene.